The 23 T cell receptor beta chains given below trace back to one sample, sequenced in a study of Graves' ophthalmopathy and Graves' hyperthyroidism. RNA transcripts served as template for amplifying TCR beta CDR3 sequences. The library came from an HTBI-primed first-round RT-PCR and a second-round multiplex PCR. MiXCR, run by TCRdb on the multiplex PCR reads, gives a single entry per CDR3 protein. The sample consists of approximately 160,000 distinct CDR3 sequences, 39% of them appearing once. Sequencing was carried out using peripheral blood. The receptors originated from a man aged 25 to 40 with Graves' ophthalmopathy.

V is TRBV18 and J is TRBJ2-4; 8 nucleotides line up with TRBD1. With 3 bases clipped from V and 5 bases from J, the junction kept 3 bases outside the gene matches. Germline V gives CDR1 KGHSH, CDR2 LQKENI. CDR3 length equals 14 residues. The CDR3 is CASSPLTGENIQYF. CDR3 DNA sequence: TGTGCCAGCTCACCGCTGACAGGGGAAAACATTCAGTACTTC.

Many counts were recorded for this clonotype. The rearrangement links TRBV12-3 or TRBV12-4 to TRBJ1-1; D is undetermined. This CDR3 has 13 residues. The germline V and J ends were trimmed by 4 bases and 4 bases, with 10 bases remaining between them. Here the CDR3 reads CASSSGPATEAFF. In DNA, the CDR3 is TGTGCCAGCAGTTCGGGCCCCGCCACTGAAGCTTTCTTT.

J is TRBJ2-7 and V is TRBV12-3 or TRBV12-4; 10 nucleotides agree with TRBD1. Trimming at V came to 6 bases and at J to 1 base, leaving 6 bases not matched to a gene. The CDR3 contains 15 residues. CDR3 bases: TGTGCCAGCAGCCGGGACAGGGGAGCGTCCTACGAGCAGTACTTC. Residues: CASSRDRGASYEQYF.

This clonotype was seen many times. V and J are TRBV7-2 and TRBJ2-7, with D possibly TRBD1 on 6 matching bases. This CDR3 region has 15 residues. V was trimmed by 1 base and J by 4 bases, leaving 14 bases between them. Germline lookup yields CDR1 SGHTA and CDR2 FQGNSA. CDR3 residues: CASSLGYGTQYEQYF. In DNA, the CDR3 is TGTGCCAGCAGCTTAGGGTATGGGACACAGTACGAGCAGTACTTC.

In DNA, the CDR3 is TGTGCCAGCAGTTTTATGGGATCACCCCTCCACTTT. This gives the protein CASSFMGSPLHF. V and J are TRBV12-3 or TRBV12-4 and TRBJ1-6; no firm D call. V lost 3 bases, J lost 10 bases, and 7 bases lay in between. The CDR3 extends over 12 amino acids.

This clonotype was found many times. This chain joins TRBV2 and TRBJ1-1; 7 positions agree with TRBD1. V lost 7 bases and J lost 0; bases outside the gene matches: 5. Germline values: CDR1 SNHLY, CDR2 FYNNEI. This CDR3 has 14 residues. The CDR3 DNA is TGTGCCAGCACAGGGGGTACCATGAACACTGAAGCTTTCTTT. Its protein product is CASTGGTMNTEAFF.

This chain uses TRBV9 with TRBJ1-1; TRBD1 aligns across 7 bases. V lost 2 bases to trimming and J lost 2 bases; unmatched junction nucleotides: 15. The CDR3 covers 18 residues. CDR1 SGDLS and CDR2 YYNGEE come from the germline V gene. CDR3 residues: CASSVAEGFAGGNTEAFF. The DNA of the CDR3 is TGTGCCAGCAGCGTCGCAGAGGGGTTTGCAGGGGGTAACACTGAAGCTTTCTTT. Full variable domain (outside the CDR3, taken from reference TRBV9 and TRBJ1-1): DSGVTQTPKHLITATGQRVTLRCSPRSGDLSVYWYQQSLDQGLQFLIQYYNGEERAKGNILERFSAQQFPDLHSELNLSSLELGDSALYFCASSVAEGFAGGNTEAFFGQGTRLTVV.

The rearrangement uses TRBV12-3 or TRBV12-4 and TRBJ2-1; D is uncertain. The CDR3 loop spans 12 amino acids. Trimming took 6 bases from V and 1 from J, leaving 4 bases between them. In DNA form, the CDR3 reads TGTGCCAGCAGCTATTCCTACAATGAGCAGTTCTTC. It codes for CASSYSYNEQFF.

This chain joins TRBV11-2 and TRBJ2-7, with TRBD2 as a possible D gene (5 bases). Germline assignment: CDR1 SGHAT and CDR2 FQNNGV. The CDR3 contains 15 residues. Trimming took off 4 bases at V and 2 bases at J, with 15 bases between the two ends. CDR3 amino acids: CASSYSGLGTYEQYF. The CDR3, as DNA: TGTGCCAGCAGCTATTCCGGGCTCGGGACCTACGAGCAGTACTTC.

This clonotype was counted ten times or more. The genes are TRBV6-5 and TRBJ1-1; no clear D. Trimming cost V 2 bases and J 3 bases, with 16 bases left between them. Germline loops: CDR1 MNHEY, CDR2 SVGAGI. There are 16 residues in the CDR3. The CDR3 region is CASSYRNRPPDTEAFF. DNA of the CDR3: TGTGCCAGCAGTTACCGCAACCGACCCCCCGACACTGAAGCTTTCTTT.

The genes are TRBV6-1 and TRBJ2-7, with 15 nucleotides matching TRBD2. The ends lost 6 bases at V and 3 bases at J; junction bases unmatched: 3. The CDR3 has 15 amino acids. In germline, CDR1 is MNHNS, CDR2 SASEGT. The CDR3 bases are TGTGCCAGCAGAGGACTAGCGGGAGGGGACTACGAGCAGTACTTC. The encoded protein is CASRGLAGGDYEQYF.

The rearrangement joins TRBV6-1 to TRBJ1-1; D gene unclear. Between the trimmed V and J ends, which lost 2 bases and 4 bases, there was a span of 5 bases. CDR3 length: 12 residues. Germline assignment: CDR1 MNHNS and CDR2 SASEGT. CDR3 sequence: CASSEWGTEAFF. Written as DNA, the CDR3 is TGTGCCAGCAGTGAATGGGGCACTGAAGCTTTCTTT.

At least ten counts were recorded for this clonotype. The genes are TRBV12-3 or TRBV12-4 and TRBJ2-4, with D uncertain. The CDR3 is 13 residues long. The V and J ends lost 1 base and 2 bases respectively, with 3 bases between them. The CDR3 DNA is TGTGCCAGCAGTTTAGGAACCAAAAACATTCAGTACTTC. It encodes CASSLGTKNIQYF.

The chain joins TRBV7-2 to TRBJ2-7, with D maybe TRBD2 (5 bases). The CDR3 extends over 13 amino acids. With 5 bases removed from V and 4 bases from J, the gap between germline ends came to 12 bases. The germline CDR1 and CDR2 sequences are SGHTA and FQGNSA. The CDR3 reads CASSLEAKYEQYF. The DNA for the CDR3 is TGTGCCAGCAGCCTGGAGGCGAAATACGAGCAGTACTTC.

This clonotype has at least ten counts. The rearrangement uses TRBV12-3 or TRBV12-4 and TRBJ2-5; D could derive from TRBD1 or TRBD2 (5 bases each). V was shortened by 5 bases and J by 2 bases, with 12 bases between the two germline ends. The CDR3 totals 14 residues. This CDR3 is CASSPGTVQETQYF. CDR3 sequence (DNA): TGTGCCAGCAGTCCAGGGACCGTACAAGAGACCCAGTACTTC.

This clonotype was picked up many times. V is TRBV28 and J is TRBJ2-6; D might be TRBD1 or TRBD2, each matching 5 bases. V lost 5 bases, J lost 2 bases, and 13 bases lay in between. Looked up from germline, CDR1 is MDHEN and CDR2 is SYDVKM. This CDR3 is built from 16 residues. CDR3 coding DNA: TGTGCCAGCAGTCCGGGACGAATCGCTGGGGCCAACGTCCTGACTTTC. It codes for CASSPGRIAGANVLTF.

This clonotype was counted ten times or more. The rearrangement joins TRBV6-2 or TRBV6-3 to TRBJ2-7, with TRBD1 matching 7 bases. This CDR3 spans 14 amino acids. Trimming took 7 bases from V and 3 from J; bases not matched to a gene: 9. Germline V gene data show CDR1 as MNHEY and CDR2 as SVGEGT. The CDR3 sequence: CASKADRIHYEQYF. The CDR3 DNA follows: TGTGCCAGCAAAGCGGACAGGATCCACTACGAGCAGTACTTC.

With regard to this clonotype: The junction departs from the called germline gene at one end, perhaps through a read error. The V and J genes are TRBV28 and TRBJ2-7; TRBD1 might be the D (6 bases). The CDR3 totals 14 residues. From germline, CDR1 is MDHEN and CDR2 SYDVKM. The CDR3 nucleotides read TGCGCCAGCAGTGATGGAACAGGGAGTCCGGAGCAGTACTTC. Amino acid sequence: CASSDGTGSPEQYF.

This clonotype was recorded at least ten times. V gene TRBV29-1 combines with J gene TRBJ1-2; TRBD1 agrees at 10 bases. This CDR3 comprises 12 residues. The germline V gene encodes CDR1 SQVTM and CDR2 ANQGSEA. The V gene end was trimmed by 7 bases and the J gene end by 5 bases; junction bases not matched to a gene: 4. CDR3 protein: CSGGDRGYGYTF. The CDR3 DNA reads as TGCAGCGGGGGGGACAGGGGTTATGGCTACACCTTC.

There are many counts of this clonotype. The V gene is TRBV2, the J gene TRBJ1-2; D is unclear. V was pared by 10 bases and J by 7 bases, with 19 bases between. Germline lookup yields CDR1 SNHLY and CDR2 FYNNEI. The CDR3 extends over 13 amino acids. CDR3 bases: TGTGCCAACCTCAACGCAGGAGGAGGTGGCTACACCTTC. Its protein product is CANLNAGGGGYTF.

This clonotype was seen a handful of times. The chain joins TRBV6-2 or TRBV6-3 to TRBJ2-5; D remains unclear. CDR1 is MNHEY and CDR2 is SVGEGT in the germline V gene. This CDR3 has 11 residues. V lost 6 bases and J 7 bases, leaving 9 bases between the germline ends. The CDR3 DNA follows: TGTGCCAGCAGCCCCCCCGGGACCCAGTACTTC. It is translated as CASSPPGTQYF.

Only one count was recorded for this clonotype. The chain uses TRBV12-3 or TRBV12-4 and TRBJ1-6; 8 positions agree with TRBD1. J was trimmed by 14 bases and V by 6 bases; bases with no gene match: 6. The CDR3 is 12 amino acids. The CDR3 sequence is CASRDRGGTLHF. The CDR3 nucleotides read TGTGCCAGCAGAGACAGGGGTGGCACCCTCCACTTT.

The V and J genes are TRBV11-1 and TRBJ1-1; a possible D gene is TRBD1 (6 bases). The CDR3 contains 16 residues. Germline CDR1 and CDR2: SGHAT and FQDESV (reference sequence). Between the trimmed V and J ends, which lost 1 base and 6 bases, there was a span of 18 bases. CDR3 region: CASSLVGQQNVAEAFF. The CDR3 DNA is TGTGCCAGCAGCTTAGTTGGACAGCAAAATGTCGCTGAAGCTTTCTTT. Based on the CDR3 plus reference TRBV11-1 and TRBJ1-1, the full variable domain is EAEVAQSPRYKITEKSQAVAFWCDPISGHATLYWYRQILGQGPELLVQFQDESVVDDSQLPKDRFSAERLKGVDSTLKIQPAELGDSAMYLCASSLVGQQNVAEAFFGQGTRLTVV.